Below are 32 T cell receptor beta chains sequenced from a single sample in a study of response to subunit inactivated influenza vaccine. TCRdb re-derived calls from the RT-PCR reads in MiXCR, one entry per CDR3 protein. The sample includes 550,000 to 600,000 distinct CDR3 sequences, around 11% of them seen just once. Material: PBMCs from blood, obtained on the day of vaccination. These receptors were taken from a man between 50 and 59 years old who received an inactivated influenza vaccine.

This clonotype was counted many times. V and J are TRBV18 and TRBJ1-1, with D perhaps TRBD1 (6 bases). Trimming took 1 base from V and 8 from J, leaving 8 bases between them. This CDR3 contains 12 residues. CDR1 and CDR2 (germline): KGHSH, LQKENI. As DNA, the CDR3 is TGTGCCAGCTCACCACAAGGACAGGAAGCTTTCTTT. It translates to CASSPQGQEAFF.

Ten or more counts support this clonotype. This chain connects TRBV20-1 to TRBJ2-5, with D possibly matching TRBD2 (6 bases). V was trimmed by 7 bases and J by 2 bases, leaving 26 bases between them. The CDR3 contains 17 residues. Germline CDR1 DFQATT, CDR2 SNEGSKA (reference sequence). The CDR3, as DNA: TGCAGTGTCCCAAGGCAATCGGCGGGGTTCCGGCAAGAGACCCAGTACTTC. Its translation is CSVPRQSAGFRQETQYF.

This chain connects TRBV18 to TRBJ2-1; D might be TRBD2 (6 bases). This CDR3 is built from 17 residues. The V gene lost 3 bases and the J gene lost 0 bases, with 15 bases spanning the gap. Germline V gene sequence: CDR1 KGHSH, CDR2 LQKENI. CDR3 sequence: CASSPGWAGRSYNEQFF. The CDR3 DNA sequence: TGTGCCAGCTCACCGGGCTGGGCGGGACGCTCCTACAATGAGCAGTTCTTC.

Only a few counts were recorded for this clonotype. CDR3 residues: CASSEIQSRRRNEQFF. The CDR3, as DNA: TGTGCCAGCAGTGAAATCCAATCCCGGCGTCGCAATGAGCAGTTCTTC. This chain connects TRBV25-1 to TRBJ2-1; no clear D. Germline-derived CDR1 and CDR2 are MGHDK and SYGVNS. V shed 2 bases and J shed 6 bases, with 17 bases lying between them. This CDR3 is built from 16 residues.

The chain links TRBV7-8 to TRBJ1-4; D possibly corresponds to TRBD1 (6 bases). The CDR3 runs to 13 residues. Trimming removed 6 bases at V and 5 bases at J, with 10 bases between. Germline V gives CDR1 SGHVS, CDR2 FQNEAQ. The CDR3: CASSSDRNEKLFF. The CDR3 DNA reads as TGTGCCAGCAGTAGTGACAGGAATGAAAAACTGTTTTTT.

The table lists this clonotype with a few counts. V usage is TRBV27 and J usage is TRBJ2-2, with TRBD2 identical over 13 bases. The CDR3 spans 15 residues. Germline lookup yields CDR1 MNHEY and CDR2 SMNVEV (reference sequence). V trimming: 8 bases; J trimming: 1 base; junction bases outside the gene matches: 1. The CDR3 is CASRTSGRNTGELFF. In DNA, the CDR3 is TGTGCCAGCCGGACTAGCGGGAGGAACACCGGGGAGCTGTTTTTT.

Only a few counts were recorded for this clonotype. This rearrangement joins TRBV10-2 to TRBJ2-1; D call uncertain. V was clipped by 4 bases and J by 5 bases, with 9 bases between them. CDR1 WSHSY and CDR2 SAAADI come from the germline V gene. The CDR3 runs 13 residues. CDR3 in amino acids: CASSGTPNNEQFF. DNA of the CDR3: TGCGCCAGCAGTGGGACGCCGAACAATGAGCAGTTCTTC.

This clonotype showed up just a few times. The chain employs TRBV5-1 and TRBJ1-1, with no clear D. The V and J ends lost 0 bases and 10 bases respectively, with 19 bases between them. CDR1 and CDR2 from the germline V gene are SGHRS and YFSETQ. There are 15 residues in the CDR3. The CDR3 DNA follows: TGCGCCAGCAGCTTGGACGGGCTCAGACGGCAGAGAGCTTTCTTT. As protein: CASSLDGLRRQRAFF.

This clonotype was observed a handful of times. The V and J genes are TRBV29-1 and TRBJ2-7; D unclear. The CDR3 is made up of 13 amino acids. Germline V gene lookup returns CDR1 SQVTM and CDR2 ANQGSEA. V gave up 1 base and J gave up 7 bases, with 14 bases separating them. The CDR3 region has the DNA TGCAGCGTTGAAGCCCCCATTACGAAGGAGCAGTACTTC. It specifies CSVEAPITKEQYF.

This clonotype occurred a few times. The chain is built from TRBV5-1 and TRBJ2-7; TRBD2 matches 11 bases. Trimming removed 4 bases from V and 5 bases from J; junction bases left unmatched: 8. This CDR3 has 15 amino acids. Germline CDR1 and CDR2: SGHRS and YFSETQ. CDR3 protein: CASSQTSGNFHEQYF. The CDR3 DNA reads as TGCGCCAGCAGCCAGACTAGCGGGAACTTCCACGAGCAGTACTTC. Drawing the rest from reference TRBV5-1 and TRBJ2-7, the complete variable domain is KAGVTQTPRYLIKTRGQQVTLSCSPISGHRSVSWYQQTPGQGLQFLFEYFSETQRNKGNFPGRFSGRQFSNSRSEMNVSTLELGDSALYLCASSQTSGNFHEQYFGPGTRLTVT.

This clonotype was picked up a small number of times. The rearrangement uses TRBV15 and TRBJ2-1; D remains ambiguous. Germline CDR1 LNHNV, CDR2 YYDKDF (reference sequence). The CDR3 is 12 residues long. V dropped 3 bases and J dropped 5 bases, with 5 bases sitting between them. In DNA form, the CDR3 reads TGTGCCACCAGCAGGCTTCACAATGAGCAGTTCTTC. This gives the protein CATSRLHNEQFF.

This clonotype was observed many times. The chain is built from TRBV20-1 and TRBJ2-1, with 7 bases fitting TRBD2. Germline V gives CDR1 DFQATT, CDR2 SNEGSKA (reference sequence). Trimming cost V 0 bases and J 6 bases; bases outside gene matches: 5. The CDR3 length is 14 residues. CDR3 in DNA: TGCAGTGCTAGAGATGTCAGCGGGATCAATGAGCAGTTCTTC. This encodes CSARDVSGINEQFF.

V and J are TRBV20-1 and TRBJ2-7, with 12 bases identical to TRBD1. The CDR3 is 14 amino acids. Per germline, CDR1 DFQATT and CDR2 SNEGSKA (reference sequence). The junction had 7 bases not matched to a gene; V was cut back by 3 bases and J by 7 bases. This CDR3 reads CSASTGTGGAEQYF. The CDR3 bases are TGCAGTGCTAGCACAGGGACAGGGGGCGCAGAGCAGTACTTC.

In its sample, this clonotype was seen a few times. This rearrangement joins TRBV4-3 to TRBJ2-7; the match to TRBD2 covers 7 bases. Germline trimming cut 1 base from V and 6 bases from J; bases unmatched to any gene: 9. This CDR3 contains 15 residues. CDR1 and CDR2 (germline): LGHNA, YSLEER. This CDR3 is CASSQGPAGSGEQYF. CDR3 in DNA: TGCGCCAGCAGCCAAGGACCAGCGGGATCGGGCGAGCAGTACTTC.

This clonotype appeared a few times. The V and J genes are TRBV29-1 and TRBJ2-6; no definite D call. Looked up from germline, CDR1 is SQVTM and CDR2 is ANQGSEA. CDR3 length: 14 residues. Trimming removed 4 bases at V and 4 bases at J, with 11 bases between. Written as DNA, the CDR3 is TGCAGCGTTGCAACATCCCGGGGGGCCAACGTCCTGACTTTC. It specifies CSVATSRGANVLTF.

This clonotype was seen at least ten times. The chain recombines TRBV7-9 with TRBJ2-3; the D is unclear. The CDR3 runs 10 residues. Trimming left V 3 bases short and J 6 bases short, with 1 base between. Germline lookup yields CDR1 SEHNR and CDR2 FQNEAQ (reference sequence). This chain's CDR3 is CASSLDTQYF. CDR3 nucleotide sequence: TGTGCCAGCAGCTTGGATACGCAGTATTTT.

This clonotype was observed a few times. A read error may produce the germline difference seen at one junction end. The V call is TRBV7-7, the J call TRBJ2-2; tentative D call: TRBD1 (6 bases). The CDR3 runs to 17 residues. The V gene's germline CDR1 is SSHAT and CDR2 FNYEAQ (reference sequence). Here the CDR3 reads CASSPVVPGANTGELFF. For the CDR3, the DNA is TGTGCTAGCAGCCCAGTGGTCCCAGGGGCGAACACCGGGGAGCTGTTTTTT.

A note on this clonotype: Sequence at one end of the junction differs from germline and may be a read error. This chain connects TRBV10-3 to TRBJ2-1; 9 nucleotides align to TRBD2. The CDR3 is 19 amino acids. Looked up from germline, CDR1 is ENHRY and CDR2 is SYGVKD. The CDR3 DNA follows: TGTGCCCTCAGTATTCGGCTTAGCGGGAGAGCGGATTCCTACAATGAGCAGTTCTTC. It is translated as CALSIRLSGRADSYNEQFF.

The chain is built from TRBV12-3 or TRBV12-4 and TRBJ2-3; TRBD2 matches at 10 bases. The CDR3 extends over 15 amino acids. Germline trimming cut 4 bases from V and 1 base from J; bases unmatched to any gene: 2. In DNA, the CDR3 is TGTGCCAGCAGTTACACTAGCGGGGGCACAGATACGCAGTATTTT. This sequence encodes CASSYTSGGTDTQYF.

This clonotype was detected a few times. CDR3 loop: CASSSLPGTGARSEQYF. CDR3 DNA: TGCGCCAGCAGCTCGCTGCCCGGGACAGGGGCGAGGAGCGAGCAGTACTTC. The rearrangement joins TRBV5-1 to TRBJ2-7; TRBD1 aligns across 10 bases. V lost 3 bases to trimming and J lost 6 bases; unmatched junction nucleotides: 15. The CDR3 covers 17 residues. Germline assignment: CDR1 SGHRS and CDR2 YFSETQ.

This clonotype has just a few counts. This chain joins TRBV29-1 and TRBJ1-3; D unclear. The germline gives CDR1 SQVTM, CDR2 ANQGSEA. Trimming removed 7 bases from V and 0 bases from J, with 13 bases in between. The CDR3 has 14 amino acids. DNA for the CDR3: TGCAGCGCCGAAACAGATTACTCTGGAAACACCATATATTTT. It translates to CSAETDYSGNTIYF.

The chain has TRBV12-3 or TRBV12-4 and TRBJ2-1, with TRBD2 matching over 13 bases. The J segment lost 9 bases and the V segment lost 6 bases, leaving 8 bases of the junction unmatched. This CDR3 has 15 amino acids. The CDR3 loop reads CASSLTSGGVGEQFF. The CDR3 bases are TGTGCCAGCAGCCTAACTAGCGGGGGGGTTGGTGAGCAGTTCTTC.

This clonotype has just a few counts. J is TRBJ2-7 and V is TRBV6-2 or TRBV6-3; 7 nucleotides align to TRBD1. The CDR3 runs 16 residues. V shed 8 bases, J shed 2 bases, and the junction held 15 bases outside the gene matches. Germline CDR1 MNHEY, CDR2 SVGEGT. CDR3 in amino acids: CASSTRKGGLAYEQYF. The CDR3 bases are TGTGCCAGCTCCACTCGGAAAGGGGGCCTGGCCTACGAGCAGTACTTC.

This clonotype was found a few times. The rearrangement links TRBV6-1 to TRBJ2-7; 9 bases are a match to TRBD1. V shed 5 bases, J shed 8 bases, and the junction held 13 bases outside the gene matches. This CDR3 is built from 15 residues. Germline CDR1 MNHNS, CDR2 SASEGT. The CDR3 region has the DNA TGTGCCAGCAGTACGACACCCGGGACAGGGTCTAAGCAGTACTTC. The encoded protein is CASSTTPGTGSKQYF.

The chain combines TRBV10-3 with TRBJ2-7; unclear D gene. V dropped 7 bases and J dropped 1 base, with 11 bases sitting between them. Germline V lookup: CDR1 ENHRY, CDR2 SYGVKD. The length of the CDR3 is 13 residues. CDR3 residues: CAITWGPSYEQYF. CDR3 sequence (DNA): TGTGCCATCACTTGGGGTCCTTCCTACGAGCAGTACTTC.

This clonotype appeared a few times. The V and J genes are TRBV20-1 and TRBJ2-7; 8 bases are a match to TRBD1. This CDR3 is built from 15 residues. With 3 bases clipped from V and 1 base from J, the junction kept 8 bases outside the gene matches. Germline assignment: CDR1 DFQATT and CDR2 SNEGSKA (reference sequence). CDR3 amino acids: CSASLRTGYSYEQYF. CDR3 sequence (DNA): TGCAGTGCTAGTTTAAGGACAGGGTATTCCTACGAGCAGTACTTC.

The chain couples TRBV3-1 to TRBJ2-5; TRBD2 is a possible D gene (6 bases). The CDR3 totals 13 residues. V was clipped by 5 bases and J by 9 bases, with 16 bases between them. The germline gives CDR1 LGHDT, CDR2 YNNKEL (reference sequence). The CDR3: CASSSPPRESQYF. As DNA, the CDR3 is TGTGCCAGCAGCTCCCCCCCCCGGGAGTCCCAGTACTTC.

This clonotype was detected only a few times. V usage is TRBV7-9 and J usage is TRBJ2-5, with D uncertain. V lost 8 bases and J 1 base, leaving 8 bases between the germline ends. CDR1 and CDR2 (germline): SEHNR, FQNEAQ (reference sequence). CDR3 length equals 12 residues. The DNA of the CDR3 is TGTGCCAGCGCGGAGAGCCAAGAGACCCAGTACTTC. Encoded protein: CASAESQETQYF.

The sample holds a few counts of this clonotype. In DNA, the CDR3 is TGTGCCAGCAGTTACCATCGGGAGACCTTCGGGACCCAGTACTTC. This encodes CASSYHRETFGTQYF. The chain carries TRBV6-5 and TRBJ2-5; D is possibly TRBD2 (6 bases). Trimming pared 2 bases from V and 7 bases from J, leaving 17 bases between. Germline CDR1 is MNHEY and CDR2 is SVGAGI. CDR3 length equals 15 residues.

This clonotype occurred many times. This sequence joins TRBV7-9 and TRBJ1-1; D is undetermined. V lost 5 bases, J lost 4 bases, and 8 bases lay in between. Looked up from germline, CDR1 is SEHNR and CDR2 is FQNEAQ (reference sequence). The CDR3 contains 12 residues. The CDR3 protein is CASSLWSTEAFF. In DNA, the CDR3 is TGTGCCAGCAGCCTATGGAGCACTGAAGCTTTCTTT.

This clonotype was observed a handful of times. The CDR3 here is CASSQVHRRLYGYTF. The CDR3 DNA is TGCGCCAGCAGCCAAGTCCACAGACGCTTGTATGGCTACACCTTC. The chain couples TRBV4-3 to TRBJ1-2; D is undetermined. The CDR3 runs 15 residues. Germline-derived CDR1 and CDR2 are LGHNA and YSLEER. V shed 1 base and J shed 5 bases, with 14 bases lying between them.

There are many counts of this clonotype. The chain employs TRBV7-2 and TRBJ2-7; maybe TRBD1 (6 bases). V lost 5 bases and J lost 3, with 20 bases in between. This CDR3 has 16 amino acids. CDR1 is SGHTA and CDR2 is FQGNSA in the germline V gene. The CDR3 DNA reads as TGTGCCAGCAGCCGACCTACAGGGTTTAGGCACTACGAGCAGTACTTC. Residues: CASSRPTGFRHYEQYF.